The text below deals with one TCR beta chain. Its antigen remains unidentified. Time point denoted: cycle 4 day 1 (C4D1), after 5 to 7 weeks of nivolumab. Relapses following autologous stem cell transplantation were seen in all patients, with brentuximab vedotin exposure varying. The sample is drawn from a study of PD-1 blockade in classical Hodgkin lymphoma. V lost 3 bases, J lost 5 bases, and 9 bases stayed unmatched. CDR1 LGHNA and CDR2 YSLEER come from the germline V gene. This CDR3 contains 16 residues. Repertoires were generated with immunoSEQ multiplex PCR, while TCRdb's copy carries only in-frame clones and drops some. This sample yields around 40,000 clones, of which around 80% are seen a single time; 9.8% belongs to the top ten. Study-level results: Similar baseline diversity was found in complete responders and newly diagnosed patients. In CD4+ cells, TCR diversity went up significantly by C4D1, but in CD8+ cells it did not.

This TCR came from a human donor with classical Hodgkin lymphoma. The material sequenced was peripheral blood mononuclear cells (PBMCs), taken before the fourth cycle of nivolumab. The V call is TRBV4-3, the J call TRBJ2-2; 7 positions agree with TRBD1. In DNA, the CDR3 is TGCGCCAGCAGCCATGGACAGGTACAAATGACCGGGGAGCTGTTTTTT. This codes for CASSHGQVQMTGELFF.